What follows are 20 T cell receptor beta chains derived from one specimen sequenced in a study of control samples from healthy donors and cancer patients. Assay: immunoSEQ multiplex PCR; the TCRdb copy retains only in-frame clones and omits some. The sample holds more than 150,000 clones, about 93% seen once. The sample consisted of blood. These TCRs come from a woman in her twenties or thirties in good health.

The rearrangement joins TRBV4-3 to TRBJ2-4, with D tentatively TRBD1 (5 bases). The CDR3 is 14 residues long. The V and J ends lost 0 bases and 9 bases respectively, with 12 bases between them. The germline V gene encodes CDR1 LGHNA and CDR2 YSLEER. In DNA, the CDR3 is TGCGCCAGCAGCCAAGATGCAGGGTTTGGCATTCAGTACTTC. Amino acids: CASSQDAGFGIQYF.

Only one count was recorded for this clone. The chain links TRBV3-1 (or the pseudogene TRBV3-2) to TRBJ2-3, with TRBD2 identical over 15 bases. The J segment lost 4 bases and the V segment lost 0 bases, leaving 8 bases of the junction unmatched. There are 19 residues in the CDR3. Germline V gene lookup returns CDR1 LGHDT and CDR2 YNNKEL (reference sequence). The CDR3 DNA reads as TGTGCCAGCAGCCAAGAGGGACTAGCGGGAGGACTCAGTGCAGATACGCAGTATTTT. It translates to CASSQEGLAGGLSADTQYF.

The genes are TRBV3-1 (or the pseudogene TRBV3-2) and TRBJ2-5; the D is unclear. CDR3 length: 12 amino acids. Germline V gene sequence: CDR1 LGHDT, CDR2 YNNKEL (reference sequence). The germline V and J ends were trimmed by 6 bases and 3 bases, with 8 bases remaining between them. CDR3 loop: CASRRTEETQYF. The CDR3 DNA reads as TGTGCCAGCAGACGGACGGAAGAGACCCAGTACTTC.

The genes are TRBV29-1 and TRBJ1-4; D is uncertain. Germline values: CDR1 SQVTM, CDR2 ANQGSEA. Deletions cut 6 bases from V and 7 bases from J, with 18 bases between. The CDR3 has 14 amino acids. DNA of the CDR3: TGCAGCGTGGCCTCCATCGGCCCCGCTGAAAAACTGTTTTTT. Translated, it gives CSVASIGPAEKLFF.

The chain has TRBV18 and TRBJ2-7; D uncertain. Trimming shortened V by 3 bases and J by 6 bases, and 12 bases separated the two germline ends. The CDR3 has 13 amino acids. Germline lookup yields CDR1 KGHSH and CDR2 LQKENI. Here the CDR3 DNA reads TGTGCCAGCTCACCCCTACGGAACGGCGAGCAGTACTTC. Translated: CASSPLRNGEQYF.

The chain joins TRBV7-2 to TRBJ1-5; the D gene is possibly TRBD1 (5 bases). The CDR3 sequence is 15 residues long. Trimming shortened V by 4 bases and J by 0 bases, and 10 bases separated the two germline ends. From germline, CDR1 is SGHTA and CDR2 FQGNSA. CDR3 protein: CASSWGTVSNQPQHF. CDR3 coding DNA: TGTGCCAGCAGCTGGGGGACGGTTAGCAATCAGCCCCAGCATTTT.

The CDR3 region is CASSIGLRETQYF. CDR3 nucleotide sequence: TGTGCCAGCAGCATAGGACTACGAGAGACCCAGTACTTC. The V and J genes are TRBV3-1 (or the pseudogene TRBV3-2) and TRBJ2-5; a possible D gene is TRBD2 (6 bases). The CDR3 is made up of 13 amino acids. Trimming cost V 5 bases and J 4 bases, with 11 bases left between them. The germline gives CDR1 LGHDT, CDR2 YNNKEL (reference sequence).

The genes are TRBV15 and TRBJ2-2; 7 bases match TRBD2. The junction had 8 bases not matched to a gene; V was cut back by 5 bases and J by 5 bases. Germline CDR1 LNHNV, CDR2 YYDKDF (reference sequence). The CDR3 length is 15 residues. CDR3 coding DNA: TGTGCCACCAGCGGGGGAGAGGGAGGGACCGGGGAGCTGTTTTTT. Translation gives CATSGGEGGTGELFF.

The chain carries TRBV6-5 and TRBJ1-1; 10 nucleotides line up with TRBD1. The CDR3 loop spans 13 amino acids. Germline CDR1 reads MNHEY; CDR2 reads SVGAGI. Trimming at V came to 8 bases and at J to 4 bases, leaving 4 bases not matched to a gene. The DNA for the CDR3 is TGTGCCAGCCTCCGGGACAGGGGCACTGAAGCTTTCTTT. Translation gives CASLRDRGTEAFF.

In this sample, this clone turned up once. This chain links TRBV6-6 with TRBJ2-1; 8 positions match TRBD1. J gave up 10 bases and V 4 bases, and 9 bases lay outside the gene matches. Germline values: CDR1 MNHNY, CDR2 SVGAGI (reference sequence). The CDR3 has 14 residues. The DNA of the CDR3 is TGTGCCAGCAGTTTGACAGGGGATCATAGCGAGCAGTTCTTC. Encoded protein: CASSLTGDHSEQFF.

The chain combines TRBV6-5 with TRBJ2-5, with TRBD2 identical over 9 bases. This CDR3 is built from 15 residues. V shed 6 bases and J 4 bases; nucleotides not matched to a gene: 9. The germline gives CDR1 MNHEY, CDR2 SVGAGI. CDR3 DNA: TGTGCCAGCAGCCTGACTAGCGGAGGTCCAGAGACCCAGTACTTC. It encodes CASSLTSGGPETQYF.

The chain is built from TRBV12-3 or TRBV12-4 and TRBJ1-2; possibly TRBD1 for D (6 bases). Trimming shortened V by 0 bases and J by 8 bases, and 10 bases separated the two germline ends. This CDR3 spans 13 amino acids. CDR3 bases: TGTGCCAGCAGTTTAGCCAGGGGAGGCGGCTACACCTTC. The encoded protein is CASSLARGGGYTF.

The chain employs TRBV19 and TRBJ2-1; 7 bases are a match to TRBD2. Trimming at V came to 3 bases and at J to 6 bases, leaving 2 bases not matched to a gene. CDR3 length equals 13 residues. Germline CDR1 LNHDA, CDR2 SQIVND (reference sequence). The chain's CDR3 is CASSIAGVNEQFF. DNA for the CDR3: TGTGCCAGTAGTATTGCGGGAGTCAATGAGCAGTTCTTC.

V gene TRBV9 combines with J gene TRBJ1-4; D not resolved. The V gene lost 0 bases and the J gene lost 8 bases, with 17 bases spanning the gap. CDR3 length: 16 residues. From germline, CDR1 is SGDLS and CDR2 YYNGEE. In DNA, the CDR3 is TGTGCCAGCAGCGTAGCTATCTCCGAGGTTGGAGAAAAACTGTTTTTT. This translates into CASSVAISEVGEKLFF.

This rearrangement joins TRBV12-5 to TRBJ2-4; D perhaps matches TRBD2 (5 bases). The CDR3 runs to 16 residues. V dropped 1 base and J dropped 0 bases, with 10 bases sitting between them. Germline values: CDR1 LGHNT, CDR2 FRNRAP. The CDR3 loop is CASGLAGLGAKNIQYF. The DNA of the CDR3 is TGTGCTAGTGGTTTGGCGGGGTTGGGAGCCAAAAACATTCAGTACTTC. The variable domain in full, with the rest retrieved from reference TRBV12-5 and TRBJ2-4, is DARVTQTPRHKVTEMGQEVTMRCQPILGHNTVFWYRQTMMQGLELLAYFRNRAPLDDSGMPKDRFSAEMPDATLATLKIQPSEPRDSAVYFCASGLAGLGAKNIQYFGAGTRLSVL.

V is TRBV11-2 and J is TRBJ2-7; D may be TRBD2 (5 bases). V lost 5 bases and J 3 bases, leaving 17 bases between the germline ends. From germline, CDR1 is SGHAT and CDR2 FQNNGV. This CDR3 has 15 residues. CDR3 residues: CASSLGRGVFYEQYF. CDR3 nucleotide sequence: TGTGCCAGCAGCCTGGGCCGGGGAGTCTTCTACGAGCAGTACTTC.

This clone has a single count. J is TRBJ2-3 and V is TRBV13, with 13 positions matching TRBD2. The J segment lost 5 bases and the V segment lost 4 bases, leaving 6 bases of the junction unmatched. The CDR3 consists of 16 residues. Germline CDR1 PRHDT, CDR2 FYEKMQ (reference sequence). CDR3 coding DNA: TGTGCCAGCAGCTCGGGACTAGCGGGAACCGGAGATACGCAGTATTTT. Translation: CASSSGLAGTGDTQYF.

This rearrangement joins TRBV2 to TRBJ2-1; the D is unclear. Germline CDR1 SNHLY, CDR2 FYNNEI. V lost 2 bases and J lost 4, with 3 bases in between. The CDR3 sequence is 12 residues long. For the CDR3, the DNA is TGTGCCAGCAGTGAATCGTACAATGAGCAGTTCTTC. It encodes CASSESYNEQFF.

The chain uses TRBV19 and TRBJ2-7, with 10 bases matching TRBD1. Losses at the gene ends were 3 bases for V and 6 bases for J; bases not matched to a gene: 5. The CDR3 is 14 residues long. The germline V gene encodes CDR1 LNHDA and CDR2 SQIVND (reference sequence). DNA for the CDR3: TGTGCCAGTAGTATTTTGGACAGGGGGAGCGAGCAGTACTTC. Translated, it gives CASSILDRGSEQYF.

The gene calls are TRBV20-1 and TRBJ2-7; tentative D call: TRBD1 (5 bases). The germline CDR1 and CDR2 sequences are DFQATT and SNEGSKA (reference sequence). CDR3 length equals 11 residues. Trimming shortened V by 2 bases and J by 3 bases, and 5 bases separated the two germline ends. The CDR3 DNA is TGCAGTGCTAGACAGGGCTACGAGCAGTACTTC. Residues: CSARQGYEQYF.